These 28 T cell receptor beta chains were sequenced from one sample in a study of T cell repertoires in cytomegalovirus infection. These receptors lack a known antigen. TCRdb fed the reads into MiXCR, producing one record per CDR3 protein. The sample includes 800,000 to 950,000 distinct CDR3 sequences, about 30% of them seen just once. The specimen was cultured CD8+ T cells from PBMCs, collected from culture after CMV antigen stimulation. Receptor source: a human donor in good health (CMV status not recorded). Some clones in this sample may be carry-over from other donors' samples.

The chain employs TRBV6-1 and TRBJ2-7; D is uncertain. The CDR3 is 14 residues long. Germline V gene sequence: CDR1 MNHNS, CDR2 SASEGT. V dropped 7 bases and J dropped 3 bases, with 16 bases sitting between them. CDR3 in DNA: TGTGCCAGCATGGATAGGTTTAGGGACTACGAGCAGTACGTC. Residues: CASMDRFRDYEQYV.

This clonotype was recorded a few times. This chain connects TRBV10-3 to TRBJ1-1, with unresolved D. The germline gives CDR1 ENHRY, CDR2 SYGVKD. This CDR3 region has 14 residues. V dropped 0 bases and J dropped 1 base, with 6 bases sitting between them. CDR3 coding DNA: TGTGCCATCAGTGAGTCGAAAGGGAACACTGAAGCTTTCTTT. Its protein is CAISESKGNTEAFF.

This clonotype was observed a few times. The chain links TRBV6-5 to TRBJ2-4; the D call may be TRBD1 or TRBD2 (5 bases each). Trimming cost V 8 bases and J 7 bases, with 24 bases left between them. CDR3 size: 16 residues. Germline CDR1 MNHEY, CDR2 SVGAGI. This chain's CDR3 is CASGTRGVEYPNIQYF. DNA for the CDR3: TGTGCCAGCGGAACCCGAGGGGTTGAGTACCCTAACATTCAGTACTTC.

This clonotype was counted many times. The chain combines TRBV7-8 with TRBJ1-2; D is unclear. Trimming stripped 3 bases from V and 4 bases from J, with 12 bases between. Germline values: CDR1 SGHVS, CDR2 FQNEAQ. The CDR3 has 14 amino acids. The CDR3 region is CASSFDVISYGYTF. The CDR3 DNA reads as TGTGCCAGCAGCTTTGATGTAATAAGCTATGGCTACACCTTC.

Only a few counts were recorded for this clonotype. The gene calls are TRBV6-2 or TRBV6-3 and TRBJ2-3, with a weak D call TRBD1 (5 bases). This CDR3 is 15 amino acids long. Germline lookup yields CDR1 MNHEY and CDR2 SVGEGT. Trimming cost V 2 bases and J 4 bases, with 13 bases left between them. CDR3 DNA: TGTGCCAGCAGTTACAGGGGTTATCGACCAGATACGCAGTATTTT. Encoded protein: CASSYRGYRPDTQYF.

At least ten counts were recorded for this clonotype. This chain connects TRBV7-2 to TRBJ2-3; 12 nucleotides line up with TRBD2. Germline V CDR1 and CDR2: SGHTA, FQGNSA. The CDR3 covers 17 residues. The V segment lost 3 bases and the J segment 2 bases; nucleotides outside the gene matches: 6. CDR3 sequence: CASSFRLAGASTDTQYF. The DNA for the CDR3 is TGTGCCAGCAGCTTTCGACTAGCGGGGGCCTCCACAGATACGCAGTATTTT. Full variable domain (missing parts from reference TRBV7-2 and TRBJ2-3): GAGVSQSPSNKVTEKGKDVELRCDPISGHTALYWYRQSLGQGLEFLIYFQGNSAPDKSGLPSDRFSAERTGGSVSTLTIQRTQQEDSAVYLCASSFRLAGASTDTQYFGPGTRLTVL.

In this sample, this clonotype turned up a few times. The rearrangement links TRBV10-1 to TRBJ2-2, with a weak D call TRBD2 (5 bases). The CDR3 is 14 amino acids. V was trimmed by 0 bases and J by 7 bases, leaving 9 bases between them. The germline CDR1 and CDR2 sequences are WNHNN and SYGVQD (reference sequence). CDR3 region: CASSESRTGGELFF. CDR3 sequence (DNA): TGCGCCAGCAGTGAGTCGAGGACTGGCGGGGAGCTGTTTTTT.

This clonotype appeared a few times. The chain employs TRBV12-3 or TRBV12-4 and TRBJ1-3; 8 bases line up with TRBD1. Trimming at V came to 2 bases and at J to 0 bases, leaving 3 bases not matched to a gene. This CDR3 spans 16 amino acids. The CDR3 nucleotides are TGTGCCAGCAGTTTACGGGACAGGTACTCTGGAAACACCATATATTTT. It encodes CASSLRDRYSGNTIYF.

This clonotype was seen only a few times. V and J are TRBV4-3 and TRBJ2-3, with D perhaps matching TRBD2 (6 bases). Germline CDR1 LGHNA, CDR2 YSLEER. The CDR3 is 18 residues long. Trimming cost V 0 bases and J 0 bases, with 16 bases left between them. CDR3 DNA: TGCGCCAGCAGCCAAGATCGGGACTTACCGCTCAGCACAGATACGCAGTATTTT. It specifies CASSQDRDLPLSTDTQYF.

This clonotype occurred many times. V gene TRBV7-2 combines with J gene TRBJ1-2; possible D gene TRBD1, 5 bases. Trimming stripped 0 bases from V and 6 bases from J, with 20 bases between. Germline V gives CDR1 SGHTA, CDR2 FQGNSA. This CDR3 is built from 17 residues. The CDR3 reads CASSLAKMGRRGDGYTF. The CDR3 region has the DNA TGTGCCAGCAGCTTAGCTAAGATGGGGCGCCGAGGGGATGGCTACACCTTC. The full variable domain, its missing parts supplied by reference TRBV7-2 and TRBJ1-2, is GAGVSQSPSNKVTEKGKDVELRCDPISGHTALYWYRQSLGQGLEFLIYFQGNSAPDKSGLPSDRFSAERTGGSVSTLTIQRTQQEDSAVYLCASSLAKMGRRGDGYTFGSGTRLTVV.

CDR3: CASSVVAESYEQYV. DNA for the CDR3: TGTGCCAGCAGCGTAGTAGCCGAATCCTACGAGCAGTACGTC. The chain combines TRBV9 with TRBJ2-7, with no clear D. This CDR3 comprises 14 residues. The V gene's germline CDR1 is SGDLS and CDR2 YYNGEE. V lost 0 bases to trimming and J lost 1 base, with 8 bases between them.

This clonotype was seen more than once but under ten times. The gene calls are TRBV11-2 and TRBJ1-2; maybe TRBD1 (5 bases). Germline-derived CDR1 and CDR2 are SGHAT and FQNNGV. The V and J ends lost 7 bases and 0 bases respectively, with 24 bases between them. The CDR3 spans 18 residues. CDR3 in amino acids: CASIPERGPLPPNYGYTF. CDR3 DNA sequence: TGTGCCAGCATCCCAGAGAGGGGACCTCTACCCCCTAACTATGGCTACACCTTC.

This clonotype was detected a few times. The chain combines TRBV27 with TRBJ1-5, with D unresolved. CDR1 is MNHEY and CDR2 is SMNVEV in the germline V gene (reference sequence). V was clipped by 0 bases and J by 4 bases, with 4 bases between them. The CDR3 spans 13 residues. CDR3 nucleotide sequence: TGTGCCAGCAGTTTATCCACGAATCAGCCCCAGCATTTT. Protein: CASSLSTNQPQHF.

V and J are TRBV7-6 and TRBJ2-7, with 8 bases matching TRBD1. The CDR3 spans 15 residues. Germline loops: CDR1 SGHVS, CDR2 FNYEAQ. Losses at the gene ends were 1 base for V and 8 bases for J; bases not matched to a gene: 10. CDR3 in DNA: TGTGCCAGCAGCTTAGTGGGCGACAGGGGATTCCAGCAGTACGTC. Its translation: CASSLVGDRGFQQYV.

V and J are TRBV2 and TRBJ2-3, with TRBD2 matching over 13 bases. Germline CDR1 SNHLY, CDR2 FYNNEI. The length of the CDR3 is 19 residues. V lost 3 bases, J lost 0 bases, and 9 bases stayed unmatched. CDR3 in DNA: TGTGCCAGCAGTGACCTTGGACTAGCGGGGGCCGAGAGCACAGATACGCAGTATTTT. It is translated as CASSDLGLAGAESTDTQYF. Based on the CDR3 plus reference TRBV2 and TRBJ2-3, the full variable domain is EPEVTQTPSHQVTQMGQEVILRCVPISNHLYFYWYRQILGQKVEFLVSFYNNEISEKSEIFDDQFSVERPDGSNFTLKIRSTKLEDSAMYFCASSDLGLAGAESTDTQYFGPGTRLTVL.

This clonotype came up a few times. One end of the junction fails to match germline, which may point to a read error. The CDR3 DNA follows: TGTGCTAGCAGCTTAGCCCCAATCAATGAGCAGTTCTTC. Residues: CASSLAPINEQFF. The rearrangement uses TRBV7-6 and TRBJ2-1, with unresolved D. Germline V gene sequence: CDR1 SGHVS, CDR2 FNYEAQ. The CDR3 has 13 amino acids. Full variable domain (missing parts from reference TRBV7-6 and TRBJ2-1): GAGVSQSPRYKVTKRGQDVALRCDPISGHVSLYWYRQALGQGPEFLTYFNYEAQQDKSGLPNDRFSAERPEGSISTLTIQRTEQRDSAMYRCASSLAPINEQFFGPGTRLTVL.

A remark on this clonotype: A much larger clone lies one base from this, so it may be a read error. In nucleotides, the CDR3 is TGTGCCAGCAGTGAATCCCTCGGTCGGTACAAGCAGTACGTC. Protein sequence: CASSESLGRYKQYV. The chain recombines TRBV6-1 with TRBJ2-7; no reliable D call. This CDR3 region has 14 residues. V dropped 2 bases and J dropped 8 bases, with 16 bases sitting between them. Germline V gene data show CDR1 as MNHNS and CDR2 as SASEGT.

This CDR3 is CASSLELTYEQYV. In DNA form, the CDR3 reads TGTGCCAGCAGCTTAGAATTGACCTACGAGCAGTACGTC. The rearrangement joins TRBV7-8 to TRBJ2-7, with unresolved D. Germline assignment: CDR1 SGHVS and CDR2 FQNEAQ. Trimming shortened V by 1 base and J by 2 bases, and 6 bases separated the two germline ends. The CDR3 sequence is 13 residues long.

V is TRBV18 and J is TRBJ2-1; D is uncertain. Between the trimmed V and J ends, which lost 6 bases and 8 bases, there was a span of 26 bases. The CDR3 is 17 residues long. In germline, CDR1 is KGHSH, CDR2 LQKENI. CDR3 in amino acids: CASSIRRVVLIVDEQFF. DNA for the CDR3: TGTGCCAGCTCCATCCGACGGGTCGTCCTTATAGTCGATGAGCAGTTCTTC.

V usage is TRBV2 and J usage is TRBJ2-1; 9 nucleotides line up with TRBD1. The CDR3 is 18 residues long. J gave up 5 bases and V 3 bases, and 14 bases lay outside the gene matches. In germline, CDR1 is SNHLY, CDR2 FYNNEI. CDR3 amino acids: CASSDLLGRDRDHNEQFF. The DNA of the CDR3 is TGTGCCAGCAGTGATTTGCTCGGCCGGGACAGGGACCACAATGAGCAGTTCTTC.

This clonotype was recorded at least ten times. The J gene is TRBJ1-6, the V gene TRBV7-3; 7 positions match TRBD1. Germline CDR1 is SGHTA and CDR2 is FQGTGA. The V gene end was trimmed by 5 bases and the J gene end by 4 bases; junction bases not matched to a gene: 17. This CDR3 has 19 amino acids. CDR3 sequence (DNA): TGTGCCAGCAGCCCCAGCGGTTGGCGGGGACAGTCGTATAATTCACCCCTCCACTTT. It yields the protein CASSPSGWRGQSYNSPLHF.

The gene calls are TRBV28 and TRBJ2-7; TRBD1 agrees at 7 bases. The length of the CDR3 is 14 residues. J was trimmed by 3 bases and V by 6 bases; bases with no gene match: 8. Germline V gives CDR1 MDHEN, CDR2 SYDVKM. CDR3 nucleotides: TGTGCCAGCAGCGTCAGGGGGTTAAGCTACGAGCAGTACGTC. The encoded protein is CASSVRGLSYEQYV.

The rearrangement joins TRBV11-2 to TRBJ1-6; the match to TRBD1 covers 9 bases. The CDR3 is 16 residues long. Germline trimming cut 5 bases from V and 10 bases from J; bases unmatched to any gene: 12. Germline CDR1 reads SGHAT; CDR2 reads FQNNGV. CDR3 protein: CASSPWTGVRGSPLHF. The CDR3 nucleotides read TGTGCCAGCAGCCCGTGGACAGGGGTGCGCGGCTCACCCCTCCACTTT.

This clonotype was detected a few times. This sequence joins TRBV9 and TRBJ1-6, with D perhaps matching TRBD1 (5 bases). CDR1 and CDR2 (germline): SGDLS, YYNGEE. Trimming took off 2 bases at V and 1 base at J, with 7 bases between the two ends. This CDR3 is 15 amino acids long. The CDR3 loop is CASSVGGSYNSPLHF. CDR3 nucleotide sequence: TGTGCCAGCAGCGTCGGGGGTTCCTATAATTCACCCCTCCACTTT.

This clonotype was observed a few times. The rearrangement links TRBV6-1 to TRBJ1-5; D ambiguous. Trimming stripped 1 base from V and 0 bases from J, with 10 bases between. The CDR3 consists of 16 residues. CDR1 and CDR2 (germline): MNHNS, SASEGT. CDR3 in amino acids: CASSEERALSNQPQHF. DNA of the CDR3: TGTGCCAGCAGTGAAGAGCGGGCCCTTAGCAATCAGCCCCAGCATTTT.

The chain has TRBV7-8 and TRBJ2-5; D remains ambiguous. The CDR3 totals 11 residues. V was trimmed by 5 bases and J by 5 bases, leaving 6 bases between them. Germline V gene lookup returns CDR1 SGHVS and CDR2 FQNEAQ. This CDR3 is CASSPHETQYF. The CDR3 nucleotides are TGTGCCAGCAGCCCCCACGAGACCCAGTACTTC.

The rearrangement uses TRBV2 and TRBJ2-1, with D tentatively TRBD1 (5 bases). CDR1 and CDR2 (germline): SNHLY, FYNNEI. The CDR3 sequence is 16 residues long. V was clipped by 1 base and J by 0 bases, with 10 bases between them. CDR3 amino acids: CASSEGTHLSYNEQFF. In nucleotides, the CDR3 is TGTGCCAGCAGTGAAGGGACACATCTCTCCTACAATGAGCAGTTCTTC.

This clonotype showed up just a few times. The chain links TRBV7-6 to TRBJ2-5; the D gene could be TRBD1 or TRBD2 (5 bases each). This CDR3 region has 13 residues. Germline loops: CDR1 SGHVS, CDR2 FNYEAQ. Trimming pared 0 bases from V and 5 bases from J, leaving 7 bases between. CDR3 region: CASSLAGTETQYF. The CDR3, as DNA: TGTGCCAGCAGCTTAGCCGGGACCGAGACCCAGTACTTC.